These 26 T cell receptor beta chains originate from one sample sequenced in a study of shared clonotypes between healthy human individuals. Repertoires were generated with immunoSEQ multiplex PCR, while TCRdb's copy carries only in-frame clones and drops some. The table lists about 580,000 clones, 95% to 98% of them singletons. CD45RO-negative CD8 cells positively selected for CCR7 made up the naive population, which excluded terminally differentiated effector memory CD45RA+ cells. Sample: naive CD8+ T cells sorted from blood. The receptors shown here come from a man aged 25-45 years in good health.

CDR3 coding DNA: TGTGCCAGCAGTAGTTTAGCGGGAGGTAGGGAACTCGGCAAGTTCTTC. Translation gives CASSSLAGGRELGKFF. The chain combines TRBV27 with TRBJ2-1, with 10 positions matching TRBD2. Trimming at V came to 5 bases and at J to 14 bases, leaving 18 bases not matched to a gene. The germline CDR1 and CDR2 sequences are MNHEY and SMNVEV (reference sequence). The CDR3 has 16 amino acids.

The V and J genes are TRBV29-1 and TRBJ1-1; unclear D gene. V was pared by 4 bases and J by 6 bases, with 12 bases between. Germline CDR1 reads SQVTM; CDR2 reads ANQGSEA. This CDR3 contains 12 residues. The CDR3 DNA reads TGCAGCGTTGTTACAGTGGGCGCTGAAGCTTTCTTT. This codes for CSVVTVGAEAFF. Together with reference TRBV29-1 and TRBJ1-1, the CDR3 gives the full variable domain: SAVISQKPSRDICQRGTSLTIQCQVDSQVTMMFWYRQQPGQSLTLIATANQGSEATYESGFVIDKFPISRPNLTFSTLTVSNMSPEDSSIYLCSVVTVGAEAFFGQGTRLTVV.

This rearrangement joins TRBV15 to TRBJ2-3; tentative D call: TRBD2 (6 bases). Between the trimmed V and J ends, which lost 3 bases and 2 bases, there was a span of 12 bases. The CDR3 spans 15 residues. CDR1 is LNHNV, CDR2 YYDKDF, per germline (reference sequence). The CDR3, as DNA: TGTGCCACCAGCAGGGGGGACTGGAACACAGATACGCAGTATTTT. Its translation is CATSRGDWNTDTQYF.

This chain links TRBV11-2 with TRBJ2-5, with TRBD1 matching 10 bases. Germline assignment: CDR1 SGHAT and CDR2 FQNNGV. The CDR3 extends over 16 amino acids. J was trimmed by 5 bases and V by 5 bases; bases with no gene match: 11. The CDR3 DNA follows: TGTGCCAGCAGCAACCGGGACAGGGGATTCGAGGAGACCCAGTACTTC. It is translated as CASSNRDRGFEETQYF.

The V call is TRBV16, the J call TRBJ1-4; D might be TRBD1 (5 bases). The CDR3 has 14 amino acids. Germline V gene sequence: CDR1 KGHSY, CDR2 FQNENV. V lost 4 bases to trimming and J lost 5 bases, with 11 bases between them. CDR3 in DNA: TGTGCCAGCAGCCTCTCAGGGCCAAATGAAAAACTGTTTTTT. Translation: CASSLSGPNEKLFF.

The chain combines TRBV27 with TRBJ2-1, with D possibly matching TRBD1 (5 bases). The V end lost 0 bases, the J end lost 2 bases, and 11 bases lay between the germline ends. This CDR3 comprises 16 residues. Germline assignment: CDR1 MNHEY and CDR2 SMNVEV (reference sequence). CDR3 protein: CASSLSFQGAYNEQFF. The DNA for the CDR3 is TGTGCCAGCAGTTTATCGTTCCAGGGCGCCTACAATGAGCAGTTCTTC.

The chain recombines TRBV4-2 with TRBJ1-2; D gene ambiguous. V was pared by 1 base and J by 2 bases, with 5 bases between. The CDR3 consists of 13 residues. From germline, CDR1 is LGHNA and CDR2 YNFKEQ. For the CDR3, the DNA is TGTGCCAGCAGCCAAGGGAGGAACTATGGCTACACCTTC. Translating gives CASSQGRNYGYTF.

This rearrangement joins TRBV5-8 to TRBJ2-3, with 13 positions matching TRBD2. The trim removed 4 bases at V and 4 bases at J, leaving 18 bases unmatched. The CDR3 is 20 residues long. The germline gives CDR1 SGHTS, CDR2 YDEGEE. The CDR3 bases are TGTGCCAGCAGCAGGGGACAGGGACTAGCGGGACTGGATTCTTCAGATACGCAGTATTTT. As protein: CASSRGQGLAGLDSSDTQYF.

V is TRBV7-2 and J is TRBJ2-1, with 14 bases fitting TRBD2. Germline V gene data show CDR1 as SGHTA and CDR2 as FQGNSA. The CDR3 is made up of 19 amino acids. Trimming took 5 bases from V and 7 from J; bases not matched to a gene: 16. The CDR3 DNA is TGTGCCAGCAGCCTCAACAGGGGACTAGCGGGAGTTGAGTTGAATGAGCAGTTCTTC. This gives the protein CASSLNRGLAGVELNEQFF.

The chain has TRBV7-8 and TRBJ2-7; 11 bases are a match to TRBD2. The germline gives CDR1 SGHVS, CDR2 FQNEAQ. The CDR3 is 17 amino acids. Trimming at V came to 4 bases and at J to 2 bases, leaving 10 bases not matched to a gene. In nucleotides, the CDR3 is TGTGCCAGCAGCTCGATGACTAGCGGGATTATAACCTACGAGCAGTACTTC. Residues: CASSSMTSGIITYEQYF.

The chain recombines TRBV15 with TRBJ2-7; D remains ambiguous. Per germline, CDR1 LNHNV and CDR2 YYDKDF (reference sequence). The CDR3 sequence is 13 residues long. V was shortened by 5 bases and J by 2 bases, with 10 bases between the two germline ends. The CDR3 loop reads CATSLGRTYEQYF. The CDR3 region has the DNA TGTGCCACCAGCCTGGGCAGGACCTACGAGCAGTACTTC. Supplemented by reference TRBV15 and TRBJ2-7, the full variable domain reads DAMVIQNPRYQVTQFGKPVTLSCSQTLNHNVMYWYQQKSSQAPKLLFHYYDKDFNNEADTPDNFQSRRPNTSFCFLDIRSPGLGDTAMYLCATSLGRTYEQYFGPGTRLTVT.

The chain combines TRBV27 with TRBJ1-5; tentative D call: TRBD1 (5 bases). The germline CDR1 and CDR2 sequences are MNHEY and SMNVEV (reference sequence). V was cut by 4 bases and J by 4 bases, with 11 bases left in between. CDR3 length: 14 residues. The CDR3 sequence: CASSWSGLNQPQHF. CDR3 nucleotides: TGTGCCAGCAGTTGGTCAGGGCTGAATCAGCCCCAGCATTTT.

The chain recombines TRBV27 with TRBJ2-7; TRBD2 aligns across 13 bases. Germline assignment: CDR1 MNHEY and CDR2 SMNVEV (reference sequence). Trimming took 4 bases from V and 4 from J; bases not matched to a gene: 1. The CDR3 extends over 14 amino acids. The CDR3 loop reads CASSWTSGGYEQYF. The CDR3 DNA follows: TGTGCCAGCAGTTGGACTAGCGGGGGATACGAGCAGTACTTC.

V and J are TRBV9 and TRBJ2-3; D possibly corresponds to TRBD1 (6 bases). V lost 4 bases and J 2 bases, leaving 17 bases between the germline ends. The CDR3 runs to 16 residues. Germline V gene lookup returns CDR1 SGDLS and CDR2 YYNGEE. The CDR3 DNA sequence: TGTGCCAGCAGCCCATCAACAGGGAGATCCACAGATACGCAGTATTTT. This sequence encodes CASSPSTGRSTDTQYF. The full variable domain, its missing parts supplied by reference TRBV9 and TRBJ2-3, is DSGVTQTPKHLITATGQRVTLRCSPRSGDLSVYWYQQSLDQGLQFLIQYYNGEERAKGNILERFSAQQFPDLHSELNLSSLELGDSALYFCASSPSTGRSTDTQYFGPGTRLTVL.

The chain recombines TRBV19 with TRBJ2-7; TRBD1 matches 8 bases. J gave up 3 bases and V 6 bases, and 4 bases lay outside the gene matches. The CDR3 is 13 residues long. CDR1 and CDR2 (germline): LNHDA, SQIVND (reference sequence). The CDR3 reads CASRGTGNYEQYF. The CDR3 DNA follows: TGTGCCAGTAGAGGGACAGGTAACTACGAGCAGTACTTC.

CDR3 protein: CASSEIDSVTGELFF. CDR3 nucleotides: TGTGCCAGCAGTGAAATCGATAGCGTGACCGGGGAGCTGTTTTTT. The V call is TRBV6-1, the J call TRBJ2-2; tentative D call: TRBD2 (5 bases). V was clipped by 2 bases and J by 5 bases, with 12 bases between them. The CDR3 loop spans 15 amino acids. Looked up from germline, CDR1 is MNHNS and CDR2 is SASEGT.

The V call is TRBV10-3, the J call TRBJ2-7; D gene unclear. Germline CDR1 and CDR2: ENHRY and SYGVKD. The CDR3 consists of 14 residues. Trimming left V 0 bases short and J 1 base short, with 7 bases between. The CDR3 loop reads CAISESVGSYEQYF. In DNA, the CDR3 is TGTGCCATCAGTGAGTCAGTGGGTTCCTACGAGCAGTACTTC.

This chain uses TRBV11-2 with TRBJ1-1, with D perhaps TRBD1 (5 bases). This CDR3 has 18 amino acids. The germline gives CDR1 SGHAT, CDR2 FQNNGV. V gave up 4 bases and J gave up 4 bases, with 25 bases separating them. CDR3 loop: CASSSIRDRGFGGTEAFF. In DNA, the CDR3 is TGTGCCAGCAGCTCGATCAGGGACCGAGGCTTCGGGGGCACTGAAGCTTTCTTT.

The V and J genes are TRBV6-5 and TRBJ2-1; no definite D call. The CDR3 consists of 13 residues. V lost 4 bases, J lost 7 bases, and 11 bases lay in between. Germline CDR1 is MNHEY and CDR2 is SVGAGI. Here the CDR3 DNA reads TGTGCCAGCAGTTCATTTCCTTATAATGAGCAGTTCTTC. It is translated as CASSSFPYNEQFF.

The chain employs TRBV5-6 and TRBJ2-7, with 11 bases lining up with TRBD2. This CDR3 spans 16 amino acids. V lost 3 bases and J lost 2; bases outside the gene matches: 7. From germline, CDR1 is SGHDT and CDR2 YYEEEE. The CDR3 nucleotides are TGTGCCAGCAGCTGGAGGACTAGCGGGCTTGCCTACGAGCAGTACTTC. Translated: CASSWRTSGLAYEQYF.

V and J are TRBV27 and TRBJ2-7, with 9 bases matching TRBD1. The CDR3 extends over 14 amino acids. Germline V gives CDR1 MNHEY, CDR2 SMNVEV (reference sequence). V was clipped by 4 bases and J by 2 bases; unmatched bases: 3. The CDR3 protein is CASSSGQGPYEQYF. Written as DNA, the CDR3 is TGTGCCAGCAGTTCGGGACAGGGCCCCTACGAGCAGTACTTC.

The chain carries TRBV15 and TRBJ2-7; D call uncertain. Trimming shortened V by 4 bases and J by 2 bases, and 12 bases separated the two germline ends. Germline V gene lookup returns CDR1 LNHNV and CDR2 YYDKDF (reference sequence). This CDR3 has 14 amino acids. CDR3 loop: CATSKGPRTYEQYF. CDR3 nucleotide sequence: TGTGCCACCAGCAAGGGCCCACGAACCTACGAGCAGTACTTC.

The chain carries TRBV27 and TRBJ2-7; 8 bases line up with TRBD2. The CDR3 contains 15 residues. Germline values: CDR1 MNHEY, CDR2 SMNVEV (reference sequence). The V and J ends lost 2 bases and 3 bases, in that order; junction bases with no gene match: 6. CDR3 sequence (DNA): TGTGCCAGCAGTTTAACTAGCGGAGTGAACTACGAGCAGTACTTC. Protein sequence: CASSLTSGVNYEQYF.

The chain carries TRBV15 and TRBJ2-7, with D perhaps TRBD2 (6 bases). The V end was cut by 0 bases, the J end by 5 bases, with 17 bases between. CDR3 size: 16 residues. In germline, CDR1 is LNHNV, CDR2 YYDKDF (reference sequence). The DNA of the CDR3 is TGTGCCACCAGCAGAGAGGGACTGGGAGCTTTGGACGAGCAGTACTTC. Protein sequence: CATSREGLGALDEQYF.

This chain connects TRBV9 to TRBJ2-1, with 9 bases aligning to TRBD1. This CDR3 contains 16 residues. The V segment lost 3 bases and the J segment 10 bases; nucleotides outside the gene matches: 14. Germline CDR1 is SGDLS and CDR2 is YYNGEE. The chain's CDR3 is CASSALSGQGSGEQFF. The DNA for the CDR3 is TGTGCCAGCAGCGCCCTTTCAGGACAGGGGAGTGGGGAGCAGTTCTTC.

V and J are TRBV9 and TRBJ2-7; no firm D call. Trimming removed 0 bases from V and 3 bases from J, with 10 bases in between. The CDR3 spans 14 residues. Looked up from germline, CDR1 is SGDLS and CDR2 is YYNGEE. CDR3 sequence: CASSVAGGVYEQYF. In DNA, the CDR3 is TGTGCCAGCAGCGTAGCCGGCGGTGTCTACGAGCAGTACTTC.